This T cell receptor (beta chain) was obtained from a study of T cells after yellow fever vaccination (dated by TCRdb to the late 2010s). Looking at the study overall: The SMART-Seq v4 Ultra Low Input RNA kit was used to prepare libraries from fractions with low cell numbers. Blood was collected at multiple timepoints before and after primary and secondary immunization, and bulk PBMC replicates and cell subsets were isolated. Bulk TCR alpha and beta repertoires were sequenced longitudinally to track T-cell clones before and after primary and booster YFV17D yellow fever vaccination. The cohort comprised two healthy male donors, one aged 18 to 29 and one aged 30 to 40 years. What the work shows at the level of the full study, not this receptor alone: FACS-sorted repertoires could contain abundant contaminating clonotypes from the bulk population, so computational filtering was required. Only a couple of donors were included in the study, so the extent to which the findings can be generalized is limited. Most clones expanded after primary vaccination (approximately 96% of CD4 and 88% of CD8) were re-detected after the booster, suggesting that broad memory maintenance occurred. The secondary T-cell response was weaker than the primary response but faster, peaking on day 5 instead of day 15. A small share of clonotypes was detected in both CD4 and CD8 compartments, with the overlap likely arising from convergent recombination.

This clonotype was seen more than once but under ten times. Which antigen it targets is not known. No per-base quality is available; no much larger clone lies one base away. TCR cDNA was synthesized by 5'RACE template switching, through which a universal primer site and unique molecular identifiers were introduced. Priming for cDNA synthesis came from both the TCR alpha and TCR beta constant segments. Two PCR steps were used to amplify libraries, with sample barcodes and sequencing adapters being added in the second step. Libraries were sequenced on Illumina HiSeq 2500 (2x100 bp) or NovaSeq (2x150 bp). On the authors' methods: Reads were demultiplexed and collapsed into UMI consensus sequences with MIGEC, and V(D)J alignment was performed with MiXCR. Using edgeR on replicate PBMC samples, clonotypes were called vaccine-responding if FDR was below 0.01 and the log2 fold change was above 5 up to day 15. Each bulk clonotype received a CD4 or CD8 identity based on whether the sequenced CD4 or CD8 repertoire contained that clonotype at higher abundance. In-frame beta chains were kept once TCRdb had trimmed the public reads at Q25 with fastp and called clones with MiXCR. Rows merge per CDR3 protein into single entries with the most common DNA and genes. In this record, the V and J calls reflect TCRdb's handling and not the investigators' own analysis. For this sample the table gives roughly 310,000 distinct CDR3 sequences, of which 7.5% to 9% were detected only once. Clones ranked in the top ten supply about 20% of the sample.

The treatment or condition label of this sample denotes: live attenuated yellow fever vaccine strain. At each blood-draw timepoint, two biological replicates of bulk PBMCs were obtained. PBMCs were isolated from peripheral blood using a standard Ficoll-Paque protocol. TriZol was used to extract RNA from bulk PBMCs, CD4 and CD8 fractions, and dextramer-positive and dextramer-negative fractions. Between the V and J ends, shortened by 3 bases and 0 bases respectively, the junction contains 12 bases. Reading the germline V gene (reference sequence) gives CDR1 DFQATT and CDR2 SNEGSKA. The CDR3 numbers 15 residues from cysteine through phenylalanine. Kept here is only the CDR3 DNA, which spans 45 bases and is read in frame from base 1.

The receptor chain draws on TRBV20-1 and TRBJ2-4; the best D guess is TRBD1, with 7 bases matching. The TCR was taken from a man aged 18 to 29 who received the YFV17D yellow fever vaccine. Sequenced here: PBMCs, sampled on the day of the first yellow fever vaccination. CDR3 protein: CSARGGQLAKNIQYF. The nucleotide sequence reads as follows: TGCAGTGCTAGGGGGGGACAGTTAGCCAAAAACATTCAGTACTTC.